The clone carrying this TCR beta chain was recorded a few times. The antigen is unknown. This record comes from a study of T cells in Graves' hyperthyroidism and ophthalmopathy. Notes on the study in general: Blood also held most thyroid clonotypes expanded beyond 0.001.

The TCR beta CDR3 regions underwent amplification using RNA transcripts as the source. The primer set for the first-round RT-PCR of the TCR CDR3 was HTBI. Using its own MiXCR run on the multiplex PCR reads, TCRdb lists one record per CDR3 protein. This sample carries about 640,000 distinct CDR3 sequences, roughly 20% of them seen once, and the ten largest clones take more than 30%. Trimming at V came to 2 bases and at J to 5 bases, leaving 10 bases not matched to a gene. Germline CDR1 and CDR2: ENHRY and SYGVKD. There are 17 residues in the CDR3. The chain combines TRBV10-3 with TRBJ2-5; TRBD2 agrees at 11 bases. Sequencing was done on a sample of blood. The sequence came from a man aged 25-40 years with Graves' ophthalmopathy. Here the CDR3 DNA reads TGTGCCATCAGTGAGGGACTAGCGGGCTACCGTAAGGAGACCCAGTACTTC. It codes for CAISEGLAGYRKETQYF.